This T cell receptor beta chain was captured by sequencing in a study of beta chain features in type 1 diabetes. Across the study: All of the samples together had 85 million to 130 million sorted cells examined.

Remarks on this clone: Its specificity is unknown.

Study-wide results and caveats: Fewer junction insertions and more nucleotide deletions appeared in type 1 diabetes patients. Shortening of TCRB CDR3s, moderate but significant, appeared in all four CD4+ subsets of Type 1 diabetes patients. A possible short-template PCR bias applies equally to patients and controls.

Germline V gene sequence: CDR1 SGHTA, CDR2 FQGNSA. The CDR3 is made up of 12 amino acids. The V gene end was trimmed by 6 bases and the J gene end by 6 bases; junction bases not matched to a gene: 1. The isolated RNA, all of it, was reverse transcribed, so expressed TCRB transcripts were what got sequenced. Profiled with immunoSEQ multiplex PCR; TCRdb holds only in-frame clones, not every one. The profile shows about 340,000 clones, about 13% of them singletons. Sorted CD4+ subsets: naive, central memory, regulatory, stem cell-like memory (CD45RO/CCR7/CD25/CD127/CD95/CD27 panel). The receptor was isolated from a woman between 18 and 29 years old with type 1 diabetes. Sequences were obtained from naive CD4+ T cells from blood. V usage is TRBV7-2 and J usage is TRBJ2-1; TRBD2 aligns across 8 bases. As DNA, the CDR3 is TGTGCCAGCAGGGGACTAGGCAATGAGCAGTTCTTC. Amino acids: CASRGLGNEQFF.